The 2 T cell receptor beta chains reported below all come from one sample, sequenced in a study of technical replicates of blood from four donors. Sequencing used immunoSEQ multiplex PCR; TCRdb keeps in-frame clones, though not all of them. The sample has some 31,000 clones; approximately 94% are singletons. The sequencing sample was made of PBMCs. These receptors were obtained from a human donor in good health. Some clones in this sample may be carry-over from other donors' samples.

This chain joins TRBV6-1 and TRBJ2-2; no clear D gene. The CDR3 runs 15 residues. Germline loops: CDR1 MNHNS, CDR2 SASEGT. V was clipped by 4 bases and J by 3 bases, with 12 bases between them. CDR3 sequence: CASSVSMSDTGELFF. The CDR3 DNA sequence: TGTGCCAGCAGTGTATCTATGAGTGACACCGGGGAGCTGTTTTTT.

This chain joins TRBV5-6 and TRBJ1-2; D might be TRBD1 (5 bases). Germline lookup yields CDR1 SGHDT and CDR2 YYEEEE. V lost 4 bases and J lost 4, with 11 bases in between. The CDR3 loop spans 13 amino acids. CDR3 bases: TGTGCCAGCAGCCACCGAGACAGCTATGGCTACACCTTC. Amino acids: CASSHRDSYGYTF. Full variable domain (missing parts from reference TRBV5-6 and TRBJ1-2): DAGVTQSPTHLIKTRGQQVTLRCSPKSGHDTVSWYQQALGQGPQFIFQYYEEEERQRGNFPDRFSGHQFPNYSSELNVNALLLGDSALYLCASSHRDSYGYTFGSGTRLTVV.